This entry lists 13 T cell receptor beta chains sequenced from one sample in a study of siplizumab effects on memory and regulatory T cells. Only in-frame clones appear in the TCRdb table, and some are missing; sequencing was by immunoSEQ multiplex PCR. Of 100,000 or so clones in the sample, over 90% were seen once. What was sequenced was non-Treg CD4+ T cells sorted from blood. These receptors all stem from a human donor in good health.

This sequence joins TRBV5-1 and TRBJ1-2; 9 nucleotides line up with TRBD1. In germline, CDR1 is SGHRS, CDR2 YFSETQ. This CDR3 is 16 amino acids long. V was pared by 3 bases and J by 4 bases, with 10 bases of the junction left unmatched. This CDR3 reads CASSSRTGAPLYGYTF. The DNA of the CDR3 is TGCGCCAGCAGCTCCCGGACAGGGGCACCTCTCTATGGCTACACCTTC. Supplemented by reference TRBV5-1 and TRBJ1-2, the full variable domain reads KAGVTQTPRYLIKTRGQQVTLSCSPISGHRSVSWYQQTPGQGLQFLFEYFSETQRNKGNFPGRFSGRQFSNSRSEMNVSTLELGDSALYLCASSSRTGAPLYGYTFGSGTRLTVV.

The rearrangement uses TRBV4-1 and TRBJ1-1; D may be TRBD1 (6 bases). V was shortened by 4 bases and J by 1 base, with 10 bases between the two germline ends. The germline V gene encodes CDR1 MGHRA and CDR2 YSYEKL. This CDR3 is 14 amino acids long. CDR3 loop: CASSPPTGNTEAFF. The DNA of the CDR3 is TGCGCCAGCAGCCCCCCGACAGGGAACACTGAAGCTTTCTTT.

The rearrangement links TRBV5-1 to TRBJ2-7; D is unclear. Germline loops: CDR1 SGHRS, CDR2 YFSETQ. The CDR3 length is 11 residues. The V end lost 5 bases, the J end lost 3 bases, and 6 bases lay between the germline ends. Here the CDR3 DNA reads TGCGCCAGCAGTTCCTTCTACGAGCAGTACTTC. This sequence encodes CASSSFYEQYF. The variable domain in full, with the rest retrieved from reference TRBV5-1 and TRBJ2-7, is KAGVTQTPRYLIKTRGQQVTLSCSPISGHRSVSWYQQTPGQGLQFLFEYFSETQRNKGNFPGRFSGRQFSNSRSEMNVSTLELGDSALYLCASSSFYEQYFGPGTRLTVT.

This clone appeared once. This sequence joins TRBV19 and TRBJ2-1, with D unresolved. The CDR3 has 15 amino acids. Trimming removed 1 base from V and 8 bases from J, with 15 bases in between. Per germline, CDR1 LNHDA and CDR2 SQIVND (reference sequence). The CDR3 DNA sequence: TGTGCCAGTAGTATAGCCCATGGAGCGAGGCATGAGCAGTTCTTC. Translating gives CASSIAHGARHEQFF.

The count of this clone is one. This sequence joins TRBV6-6 and TRBJ1-5, with D possibly TRBD1 on 5 matching bases. The CDR3 is made up of 15 amino acids. The V gene's germline CDR1 is MNHNY and CDR2 SVGAGI (reference sequence). V lost 6 bases, J lost 5 bases, and 17 bases lay in between. CDR3 in amino acids: CASSRQQMVDQPQHF. DNA of the CDR3: TGTGCCAGCAGCAGACAGCAGATGGTGGATCAGCCCCAGCATTTT.

The J gene is TRBJ1-2, the V gene TRBV6-5; 7 bases are a match to TRBD1. With V trimmed by 5 bases and J by 3 bases, 6 bases remained unmatched. The CDR3 has 14 amino acids. From germline, CDR1 is MNHEY and CDR2 SVGAGI. The CDR3 nucleotides read TGTGCCAGCAGTCAGACAGGGTGGGACTATGGCTACACCTTC. The encoded protein is CASSQTGWDYGYTF.

The chain couples TRBV28 to TRBJ2-6; no reliable D call. Trimming pared 11 bases from V and 3 bases from J, leaving 5 bases between. The CDR3 has 11 residues. In germline, CDR1 is MDHEN, CDR2 SYDVKM. The chain's CDR3 is CAAYGANVLTF. The DNA of the CDR3 is TGTGCCGCGTATGGGGCCAACGTCCTGACTTTC. Based on the CDR3 plus reference TRBV28 and TRBJ2-6, the full variable domain is DVKVTQSSRYLVKRTGEKVFLECVQDMDHENMFWYRQDPGLGLRLIYFSYDVKMKEKGDIPEGYSVSREKKERFSLILESASTNQTSMYLCAAYGANVLTFGAGSRLTVL.

The chain employs TRBV7-9 and TRBJ2-1; 7 positions agree with TRBD2. V shed 5 bases and J 0 bases; nucleotides not matched to a gene: 4. The V gene's germline CDR1 is SEHNR and CDR2 FQNEAQ (reference sequence). The length of the CDR3 is 15 residues. CDR3 coding DNA: TGTGCCAGCAGCCCGGGGACTAACTCCTACAATGAGCAGTTCTTC. Residues: CASSPGTNSYNEQFF.

As to this clone: At one of its ends the junction is not consistent with the germline gene, which may arise from a read error. The chain carries TRBV2 and TRBJ2-2, with 8 bases aligning to TRBD1. The V gene's germline CDR1 is SNHLY and CDR2 FYNNEI. This CDR3 region has 13 residues. CDR3 in amino acids: CASSGSGGRGAVF. The DNA of the CDR3 is TGTGCCAGCAGTGGCTCAGGGGGCCGGGGAGCTGTTTTT.

The chain couples TRBV23-1 to TRBJ1-6; tentative D call: TRBD1 (5 bases). TRBV23-1 is an open reading frame whose function is uncertain. CDR3 length equals 16 residues. V was shortened by 4 bases and J by 14 bases, with 24 bases between the two germline ends. Here the CDR3 reads CASSPRGPRTLCSLHF. As DNA, the CDR3 is TGCGCCAGCAGTCCCCGGGGCCCCCGGACACTTTGTTCCCTCCACTTT.

V is TRBV29-1 and J is TRBJ2-1, with 13 bases identical to TRBD2. This CDR3 contains 14 residues. V lost 3 bases, J lost 8 bases, and 4 bases stayed unmatched. Germline-derived CDR1 and CDR2 are SQVTM and ANQGSEA. CDR3 nucleotides: TGCAGCGTTGACGGACTAGCGGGAGTCCATGAGCAGTTCTTC. Protein sequence: CSVDGLAGVHEQFF.

The chain employs TRBV6-1 and TRBJ2-7; D possibly uses TRBD1 or TRBD2 (6 bases each). The CDR3 contains 15 residues. Trimming left V 1 base short and J 4 bases short, with 14 bases between. Per germline, CDR1 MNHNS and CDR2 SASEGT. The CDR3 loop is CASSEGGTRGYEQYF. Written as DNA, the CDR3 is TGTGCCAGCAGTGAAGGCGGGACCAGGGGTTACGAGCAGTACTTC.

The chain joins TRBV11-2 to TRBJ2-7; 8 positions agree with TRBD1. This CDR3 has 13 residues. CDR1 and CDR2 (germline): SGHAT, FQNNGV. J gave up 3 bases and V 3 bases, and 1 base lay outside the gene matches. This CDR3 is CASSFGQGYEQYF. CDR3 nucleotide sequence: TGTGCCAGCAGCTTTGGACAGGGCTACGAGCAGTACTTC.